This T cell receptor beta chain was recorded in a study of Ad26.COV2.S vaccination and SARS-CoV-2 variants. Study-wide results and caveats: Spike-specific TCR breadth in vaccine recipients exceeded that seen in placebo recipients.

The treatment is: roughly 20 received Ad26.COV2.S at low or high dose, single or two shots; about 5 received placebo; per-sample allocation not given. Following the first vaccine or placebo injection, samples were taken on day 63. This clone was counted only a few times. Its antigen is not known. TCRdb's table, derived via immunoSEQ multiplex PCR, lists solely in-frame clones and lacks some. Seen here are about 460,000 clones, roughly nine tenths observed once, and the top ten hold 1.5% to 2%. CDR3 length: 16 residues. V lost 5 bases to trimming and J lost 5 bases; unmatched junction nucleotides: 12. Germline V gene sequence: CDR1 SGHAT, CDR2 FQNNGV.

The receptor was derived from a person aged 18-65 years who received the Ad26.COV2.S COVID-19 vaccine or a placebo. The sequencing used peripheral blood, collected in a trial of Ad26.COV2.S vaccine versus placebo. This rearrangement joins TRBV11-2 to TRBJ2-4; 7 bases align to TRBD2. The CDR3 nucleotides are TGTGCCAGCAGCCCACACGAACCGGGACTACAAAACATTCAGTACTTC. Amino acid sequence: CASSPHEPGLQNIQYF.